Described below is a single TCR beta chain sequence and its context. Under the authors' procedure: Cell counts per sample came from amplifying reference gene primers. Clones were read by immunoSEQ multiplex PCR, and TCRdb kept only the in-frame ones, dropping some. V and J calls and clone size are those listed in that table; D and trimming were worked out from the DNA. In the table there are tens of thousands of clones, approximately 80% of which are singletons. The sample is drawn from a study of blood T cell repertoires in COVID-19. In the study overall: Material from acute and convalescent COVID-19 was sourced from the United States, Italy and Spain. PBMCs, B-cell-depleted T cells, or T cells provided the cDNA or gDNA that made up the material.

The receptor was isolated from a man in his sixties with acute or convalescent COVID-19. The sequencing input was peripheral blood.

In nucleotides, the CDR3 is TGTGCCAGCAGCGTAGGAGGGAGCCCAGTTGGGGAGACCCAGTACTTC. Translating it yields CASSVGGSPVGETQYF. This chain links TRBV9 with TRBJ2-5; D perhaps matches TRBD2 (5 bases). Germline CDR1 reads SGDLS; CDR2 reads YYNGEE. The length of the CDR3 is 16 residues. With 0 bases removed from V and 5 bases from J, the gap between germline ends came to 17 bases.